This TCR beta chain was found in a study of OX40 agonist ivuxolimab in advanced cancers. Study overall: Averaging 60 years in age, with a range of about 23 to 80, the cohort was approximately 83% male. Treatment received earlier with anti-PD-1, anti-PD-L1 or anti-CTLA-4 agents was allowed, and 40% had some. General study findings and limits: Expansion of clones was among the lowest in partial responders at 0.1-3.0 mg/kg. CD4+ and CD8+ T cells in blood underwent clonal expansion by week 6 at 0.1 to 3.0 mg/kg.

This clone was observed a few times. Its antigen is not known. Trimming stripped 0 bases from V and 3 bases from J, with 9 bases between. Germline CDR1 LGHNA, CDR2 YNFKEQ. The CDR3 has 14 amino acids. Assay: immunoSEQ multiplex PCR; the TCRdb copy retains only in-frame clones and omits some. The sample contains tens of thousands of clones, 65% to 80% of which appear only once. J is TRBJ2-7 and V is TRBV4-2; D is ambiguous. Sequenced material: CD4+ or CD8+ T cells sorted from blood, taken in a trial of the OX40 agonist ivuxolimab. The TCR comes from an adult with an advanced solid tumor such as melanoma, head and neck, liver or kidney cancer. CDR3 DNA sequence: TGTGCCAGCAGCCAAGAAATCAAGAACTACGAGCAGTACTTC. It specifies CASSQEIKNYEQYF.